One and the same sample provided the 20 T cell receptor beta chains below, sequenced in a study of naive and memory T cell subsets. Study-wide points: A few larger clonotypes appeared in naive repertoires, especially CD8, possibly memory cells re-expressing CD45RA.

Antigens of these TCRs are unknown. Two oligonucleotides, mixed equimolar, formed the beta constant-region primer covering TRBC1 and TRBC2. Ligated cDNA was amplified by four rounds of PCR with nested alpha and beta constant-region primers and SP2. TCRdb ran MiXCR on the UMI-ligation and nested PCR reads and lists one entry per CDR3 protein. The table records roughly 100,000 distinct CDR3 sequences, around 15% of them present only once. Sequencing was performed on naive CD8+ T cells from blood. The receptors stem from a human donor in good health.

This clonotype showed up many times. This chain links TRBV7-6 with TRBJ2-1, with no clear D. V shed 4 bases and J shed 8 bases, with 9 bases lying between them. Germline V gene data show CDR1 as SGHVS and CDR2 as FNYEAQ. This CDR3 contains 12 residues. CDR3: CASSSFSDEQFF. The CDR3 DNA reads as TGTGCCAGCAGCTCATTCTCGGATGAGCAGTTCTTC.

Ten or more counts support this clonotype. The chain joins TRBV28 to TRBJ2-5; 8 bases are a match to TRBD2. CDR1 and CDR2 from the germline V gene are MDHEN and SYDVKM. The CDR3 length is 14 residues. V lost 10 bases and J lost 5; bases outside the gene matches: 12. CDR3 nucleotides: TGTGCCACCTCCGGTCCGGGGGGGGAGGAGACCCAGTACTTC. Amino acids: CATSGPGGEETQYF. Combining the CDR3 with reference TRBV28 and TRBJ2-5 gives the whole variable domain DVKVTQSSRYLVKRTGEKVFLECVQDMDHENMFWYRQDPGLGLRLIYFSYDVKMKEKGDIPEGYSVSREKKERFSLILESASTNQTSMYLCATSGPGGEETQYFGPGTRLLVL.

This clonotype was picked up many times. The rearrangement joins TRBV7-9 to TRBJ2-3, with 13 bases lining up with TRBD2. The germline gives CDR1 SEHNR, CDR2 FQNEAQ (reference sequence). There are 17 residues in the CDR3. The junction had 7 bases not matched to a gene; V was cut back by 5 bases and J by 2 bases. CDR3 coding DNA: TGTGCCAGCAGCCCAAGGACTAGCGGGGGCCCCACAGATACGCAGTATTTT. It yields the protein CASSPRTSGGPTDTQYF.

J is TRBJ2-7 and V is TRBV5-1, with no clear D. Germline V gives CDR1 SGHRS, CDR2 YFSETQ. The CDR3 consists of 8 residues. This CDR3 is CSFYEQYF. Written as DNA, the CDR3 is TGCTCCTTCTACGAGCAGTACTTC.

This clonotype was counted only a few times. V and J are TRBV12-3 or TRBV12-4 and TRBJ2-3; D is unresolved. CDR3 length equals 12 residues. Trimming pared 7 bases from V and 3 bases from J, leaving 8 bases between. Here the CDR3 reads CASNFRTDTQYF. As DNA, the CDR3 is TGTGCCAGCAATTTCAGAACAGATACGCAGTATTTT.

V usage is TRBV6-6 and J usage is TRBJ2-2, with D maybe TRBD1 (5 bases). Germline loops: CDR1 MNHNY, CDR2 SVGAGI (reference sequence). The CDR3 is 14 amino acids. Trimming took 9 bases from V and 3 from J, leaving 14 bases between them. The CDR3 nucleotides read TGTGCCAGAACAGAAAGACAGTACACCGGGGAGCTGTTTTTT. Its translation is CARTERQYTGELFF.

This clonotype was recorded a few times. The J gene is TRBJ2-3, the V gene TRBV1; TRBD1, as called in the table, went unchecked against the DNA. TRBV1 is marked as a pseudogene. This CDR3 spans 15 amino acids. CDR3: CTSTRQFSSTDTQYF. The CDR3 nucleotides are TGCACCAGCACTAGACAGTTCAGTAGCACAGATACGCAGTATTTT.

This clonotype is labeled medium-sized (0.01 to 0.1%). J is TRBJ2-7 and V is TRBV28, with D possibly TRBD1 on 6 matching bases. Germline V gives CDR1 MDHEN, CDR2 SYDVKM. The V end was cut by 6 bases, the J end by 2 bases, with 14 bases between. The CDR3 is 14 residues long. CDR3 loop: CASSLSTGTYEQYF. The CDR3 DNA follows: TGTGCCAGCAGCCTCAGCACAGGGACCTACGAGCAGTACTTC.

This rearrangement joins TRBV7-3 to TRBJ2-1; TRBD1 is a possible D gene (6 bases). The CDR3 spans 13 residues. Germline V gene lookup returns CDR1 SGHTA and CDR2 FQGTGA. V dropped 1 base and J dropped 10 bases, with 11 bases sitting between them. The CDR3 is CASSLNNRDEQFF. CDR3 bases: TGTGCCAGCAGCTTAAACAACAGGGACGAGCAGTTCTTC.

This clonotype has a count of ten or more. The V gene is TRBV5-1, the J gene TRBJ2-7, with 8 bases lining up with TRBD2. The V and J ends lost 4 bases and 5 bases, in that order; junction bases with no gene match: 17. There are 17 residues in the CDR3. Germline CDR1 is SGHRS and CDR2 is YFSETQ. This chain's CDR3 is CASSPRAPGLGSHEQYF. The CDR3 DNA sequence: TGCGCCAGCAGCCCGAGAGCACCGGGACTAGGGTCCCACGAGCAGTACTTC.

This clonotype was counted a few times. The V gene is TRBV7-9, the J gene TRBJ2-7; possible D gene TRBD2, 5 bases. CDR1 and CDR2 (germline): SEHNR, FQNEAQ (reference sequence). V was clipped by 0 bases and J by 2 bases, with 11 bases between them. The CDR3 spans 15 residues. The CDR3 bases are TGTGCCAGCAGCTTAGCCGCCTCGGGAACCTACGAGCAGTACTTC. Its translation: CASSLAASGTYEQYF. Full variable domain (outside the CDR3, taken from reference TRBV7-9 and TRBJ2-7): DTGVSQNPRHKITKRGQNVTFRCDPISEHNRLYWYRQTLGQGPEFLTYFQNEAQLEKSRLLSDRFSAERPKGSFSTLEIQRTEQGDSAMYLCASSLAASGTYEQYFGPGTRLTVT.

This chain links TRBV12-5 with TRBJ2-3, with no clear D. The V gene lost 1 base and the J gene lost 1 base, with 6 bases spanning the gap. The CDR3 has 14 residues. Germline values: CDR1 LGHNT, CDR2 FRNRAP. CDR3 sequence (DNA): TGTGCTAGTGGTTTGGCCACAGGCACAGATACGCAGTATTTT. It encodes CASGLATGTDTQYF. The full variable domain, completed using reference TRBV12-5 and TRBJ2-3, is DARVTQTPRHKVTEMGQEVTMRCQPILGHNTVFWYRQTMMQGLELLAYFRNRAPLDDSGMPKDRFSAEMPDATLATLKIQPSEPRDSAVYFCASGLATGTDTQYFGPGTRLTVL.

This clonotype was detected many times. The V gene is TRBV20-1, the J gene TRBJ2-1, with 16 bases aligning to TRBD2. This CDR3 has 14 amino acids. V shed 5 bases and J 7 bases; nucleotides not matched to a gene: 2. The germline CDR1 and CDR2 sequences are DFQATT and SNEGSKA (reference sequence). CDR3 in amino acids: CSAWGLAGGNEQFF. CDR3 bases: TGCAGTGCTTGGGGACTAGCGGGAGGGAATGAGCAGTTCTTC.

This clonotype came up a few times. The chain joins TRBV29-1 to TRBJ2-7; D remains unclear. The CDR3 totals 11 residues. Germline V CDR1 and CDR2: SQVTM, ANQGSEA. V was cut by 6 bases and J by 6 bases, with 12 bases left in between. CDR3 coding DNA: TGCAGCGTAATACAGAGGAGCGAGCAGTACTTC. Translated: CSVIQRSEQYF.

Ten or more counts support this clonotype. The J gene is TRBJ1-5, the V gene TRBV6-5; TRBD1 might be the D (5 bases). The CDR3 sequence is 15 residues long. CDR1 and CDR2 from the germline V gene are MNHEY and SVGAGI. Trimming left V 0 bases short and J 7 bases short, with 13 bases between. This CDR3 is CASSYSASGIQPQHF. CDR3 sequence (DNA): TGTGCCAGCAGTTACTCTGCCTCAGGGATCCAGCCCCAGCATTTT.

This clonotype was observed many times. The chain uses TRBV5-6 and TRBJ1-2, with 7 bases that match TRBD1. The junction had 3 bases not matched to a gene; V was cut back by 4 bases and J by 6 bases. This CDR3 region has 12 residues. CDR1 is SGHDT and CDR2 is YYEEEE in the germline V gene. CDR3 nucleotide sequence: TGTGCCAGCAGCCAACAGGGGAATGGCTACACCTTC. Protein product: CASSQQGNGYTF.

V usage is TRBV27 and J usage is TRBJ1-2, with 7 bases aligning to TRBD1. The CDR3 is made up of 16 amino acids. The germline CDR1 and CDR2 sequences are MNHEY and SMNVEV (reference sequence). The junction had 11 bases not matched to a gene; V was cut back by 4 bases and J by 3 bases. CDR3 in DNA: TGTGCCAGCAGTTCCCTCCCAGGGGGAGCTTACTATGGCTACACCTTC. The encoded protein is CASSSLPGGAYYGYTF.

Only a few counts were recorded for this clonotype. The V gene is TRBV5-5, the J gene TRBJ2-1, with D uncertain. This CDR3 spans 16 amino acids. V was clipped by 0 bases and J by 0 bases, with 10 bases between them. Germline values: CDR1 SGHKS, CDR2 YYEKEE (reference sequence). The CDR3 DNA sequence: TGTGCCAGCAGCTTGGTCCCGTCCCTCTCCTACAATGAGCAGTTCTTC. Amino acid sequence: CASSLVPSLSYNEQFF. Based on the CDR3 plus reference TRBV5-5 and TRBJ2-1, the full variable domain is DAGVTQSPTHLIKTRGQQVTLRCSPISGHKSVSWYQQVLGQGPQFIFQYYEKEERGRGNFPDRFSARQFPNYSSELNVNALLLGDSALYLCASSLVPSLSYNEQFFGPGTRLTVL.

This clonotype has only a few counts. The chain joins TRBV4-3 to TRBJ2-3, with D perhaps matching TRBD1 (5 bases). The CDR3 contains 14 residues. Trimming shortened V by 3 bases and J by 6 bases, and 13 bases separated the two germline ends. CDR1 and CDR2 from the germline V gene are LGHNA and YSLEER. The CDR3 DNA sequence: TGCGCCAGCAGCCAGGACACAAATTTGGATACGCAGTATTTT. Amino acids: CASSQDTNLDTQYF.

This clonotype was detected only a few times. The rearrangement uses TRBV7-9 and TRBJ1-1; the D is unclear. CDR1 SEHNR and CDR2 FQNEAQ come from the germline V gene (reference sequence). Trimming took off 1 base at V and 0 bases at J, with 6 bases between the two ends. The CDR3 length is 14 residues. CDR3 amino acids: CASSLGAMNTEAFF. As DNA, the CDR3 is TGTGCCAGCAGCTTAGGGGCCATGAACACTGAAGCTTTCTTT.